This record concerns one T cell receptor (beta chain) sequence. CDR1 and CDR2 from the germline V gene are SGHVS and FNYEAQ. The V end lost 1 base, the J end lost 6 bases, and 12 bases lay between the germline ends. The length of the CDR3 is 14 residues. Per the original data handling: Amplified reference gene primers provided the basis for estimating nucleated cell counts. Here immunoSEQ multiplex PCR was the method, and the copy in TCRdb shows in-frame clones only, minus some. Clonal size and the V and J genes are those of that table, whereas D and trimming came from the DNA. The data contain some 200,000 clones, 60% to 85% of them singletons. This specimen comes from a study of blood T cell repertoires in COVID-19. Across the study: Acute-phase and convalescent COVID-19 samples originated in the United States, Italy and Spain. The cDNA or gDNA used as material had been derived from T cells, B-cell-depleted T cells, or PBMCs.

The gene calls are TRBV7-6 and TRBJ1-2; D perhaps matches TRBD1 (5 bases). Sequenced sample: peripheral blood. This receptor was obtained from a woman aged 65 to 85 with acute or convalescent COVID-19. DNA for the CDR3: TGTGCCAGCAGCTTAGGAAGCCCGACAGATGGCTACACCTTC. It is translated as CASSLGSPTDGYTF.